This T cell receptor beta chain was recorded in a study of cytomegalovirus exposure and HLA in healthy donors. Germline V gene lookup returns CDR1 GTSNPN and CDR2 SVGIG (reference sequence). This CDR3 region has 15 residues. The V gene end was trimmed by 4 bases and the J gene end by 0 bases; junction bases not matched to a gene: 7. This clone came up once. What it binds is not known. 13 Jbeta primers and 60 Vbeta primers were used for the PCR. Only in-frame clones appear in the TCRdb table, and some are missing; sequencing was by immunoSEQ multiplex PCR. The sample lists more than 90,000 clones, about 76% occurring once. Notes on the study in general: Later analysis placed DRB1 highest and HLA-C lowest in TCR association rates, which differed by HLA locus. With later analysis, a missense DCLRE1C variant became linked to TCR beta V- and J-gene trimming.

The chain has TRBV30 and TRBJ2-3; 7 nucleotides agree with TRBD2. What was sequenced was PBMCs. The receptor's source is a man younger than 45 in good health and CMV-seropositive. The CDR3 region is CAWNTGSGSTDTQYF. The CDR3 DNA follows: TGTGCCTGGAATACCGGTAGCGGGAGCACAGATACGCAGTATTTT. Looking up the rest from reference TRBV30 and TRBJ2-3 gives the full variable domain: SQTIHQWPATLVQPVGSPLSLECTVEGTSNPNLYWYRQAAGRGLQLLFYSVGIGQISSEVPQNLSASRPQDRQFILSSKKLLLSDSGFYLCAWNTGSGSTDTQYFGPGTRLTVL.